This is a list of T cell receptor beta chains from one sample in a study of blood T cell repertoires in COVID-19. TCRdb's copy holds only in-frame clones and misses some; the assay was immunoSEQ multiplex PCR. The profile shows about 370,000 clones, 89% of them singletons. Source material: peripheral blood. These TCRs come from a woman aged 25 to 39 with COVID-19, enrolled during active disease. The CDR3 runs from the conserved cysteine through the conserved F or W. A D gene is named only where the DNA matches it firmly. Only part of the rows carry a size: once, few, many, or a class if the clone is expanded.

length: 15; D: .; J: TRBJ1-2; V: TRBV4-2; size: .; DNA: TGTGCCAGCAGCCAAAAAAGCGGGACTAACTATGGCTACACCTTC; CDR3: CASSQKSGTNYGYTF
length: 13; D: TRBD1; J: TRBJ1-2; V: TRBV30; size: .; DNA: TGTGCCTGGTGGGAAGGGACAGGCTATGGCTACACCTTC; CDR3: CAWWEGTGYGYTF
length: 15; D: TRBD1; J: TRBJ1-2; V: TRBV27; size: .; DNA: TGTGCCACCGCCCAAAATAACAGGGGATCCTATGGCTACACCTTC; CDR3: CATAQNNRGSYGYTF
length: 17; D: .; J: TRBJ1-4; V: TRBV3-1/TRBV3-2; size: .; DNA: TGTGCCAGCAGCCAAGACCGGCGGCGTTCAACTAATGAAAAACTGTTTTTT; CDR3: CASSQDRRRSTNEKLFF
length: 15; D: .; J: TRBJ2-5; V: TRBV6-2/TRBV6-3; size: few; DNA: TGTGCCAGCAGTTACGGGGACTCTAGGGTGGAGACCCAGTACTTC; CDR3: CASSYGDSRVETQYF
length: 13; D: TRBD2; J: TRBJ2-5; V: TRBV12-3/TRBV12-4; size: .; DNA: TGTGCCAGCAGTCCCGGGGGGGTAGAGACCCAGTACTTC; CDR3: CASSPGGVETQYF
length: 15; D: TRBD1; J: TRBJ2-3; V: TRBV10-3; size: .; DNA: TGTGCCTCAACAACCGGGACAGGGGAATTAGATACGCAGTATTTT; CDR3: CASTTGTGELDTQYF
length: 15; D: TRBD1; J: TRBJ2-5; V: TRBV5-1; size: .; DNA: TGCGCCAGCAGCTTGCAGGGGGAGCGCCAAGAGACCCAGTACTTC; CDR3: CASSLQGERQETQYF
length: 12; D: TRBD1; J: TRBJ1-2; V: TRBV29-1; size: once; DNA: TGCAGCGTTGTACAGGGGAACTATGGCTACACCTTC; CDR3: CSVVQGNYGYTF
length: 17; D: TRBD2; J: TRBJ2-1; V: TRBV9; size: few; DNA: TGTGCCAGCAGCTCGCGGACTAGCGGGAGGGATAGGGCTGAGCAGTTCTTC; CDR3: CASSSRTSGRDRAEQFF
length: 15; D: .; J: TRBJ1-3; V: TRBV11-2; size: .; DNA: TGTGCCAGCAGCTTAACAGGGTTCTTTGAAAACACCATATATTTT; CDR3: CASSLTGFFENTIYF
length: 14; D: TRBD1; J: TRBJ1-5; V: TRBV6-6; size: .; DNA: TGTGCCAGCGCTGGGACAGCTAGCAATCAGCCCCAGCATTTT; CDR3: CASAGTASNQPQHF
length: 13; D: .; J: TRBJ1-1; V: TRBV11-2; size: .; DNA: TGTGCCAGCAGTTTTGGGGAGGTCACTGAAGCTTTCTTT; CDR3: CASSFGEVTEAFF
length: 15; D: .; J: TRBJ1-1; V: TRBV4-1; size: few; DNA: TGCGCCAGCAGCCAAGTCTATAATACGAACACTGAAGCTTTCTTT; CDR3: CASSQVYNTNTEAFF
length: 17; D: TRBD1; J: TRBJ2-1; V: TRBV28; size: once; DNA: TGTGCCAGCAGTTTAGCAGGGACAGGGGGCCCCTACAATGAGCAGTTCTTC; CDR3: CASSLAGTGGPYNEQFF
length: 13; D: .; J: TRBJ1-1; V: TRBV27; size: .; DNA: TGTGCCAGCAGTAACCCGTCGGGGACACAAGCTTTCTTT; CDR3: CASSNPSGTQAFF
length: 16; D: TRBD2; J: TRBJ2-1; V: TRBV28; size: .; DNA: TGTGCCAGCACTGACACCGGGACTAGCGGATACAATGAGCAGTTCTTC; CDR3: CASTDTGTSGYNEQFF
length: 14; D: TRBD1; J: TRBJ2-5; V: TRBV7-9; size: .; DNA: TGTGCCAGCAGCCCGGGGACAGCGATCGAGACCCAGTACTTC; CDR3: CASSPGTAIETQYF
length: 14; D: .; J: TRBJ2-5; V: TRBV10-2; size: .; DNA: TGCGCCAGCAGTGGGACTATCGTTACGGAGACCCAGTACTTC; CDR3: CASSGTIVTETQYF
length: 13; D: .; J: TRBJ2-3; V: TRBV2; size: once; DNA: TGTGCCAGCATCGAGGGCTTCACAGATACGCAGTATTTT; CDR3: CASIEGFTDTQYF
length: 16; D: TRBD1; J: TRBJ2-2; V: TRBV18; size: .; DNA: TGTGCCAGCTCACCACAGGGGGCTGGGGACACCGGGGAGCTGTTTTTT; CDR3: CASSPQGAGDTGELFF
length: 15; D: TRBD2; J: TRBJ2-3; V: TRBV6-2/TRBV6-3; size: few; DNA: TGTGCCAGCAGTGACGGACTAGCGGACACAGATACGCAGTATTTT; CDR3: CASSDGLADTDTQYF
length: 15; D: TRBD1; J: TRBJ2-7; V: TRBV7-9; size: .; DNA: TGTGCCAGCAGCCTAGGGACAGGGAGAGCCTACGAGCAGTACTTC; CDR3: CASSLGTGRAYEQYF
length: 18; D: TRBD2; J: TRBJ2-1; V: TRBV4-3; size: .; DNA: TGCGCCAGCAGCCAAGGGACTTCGGGACTAGCGGGACAAAATGAGCAGTTCTTC; CDR3: CASSQGTSGLAGQNEQFF
length: 15; D: TRBD2; J: TRBJ2-1; V: TRBV10-3; size: .; DNA: TGTGCCACCAGGGCGGCTAGCGGGGAACAGAATGAGCAGTTCTTC; CDR3: CATRAASGEQNEQFF
length: 17; D: .; J: TRBJ2-1; V: TRBV7-8; size: .; DNA: TGTGCCAGCAGCTTAGGAGGCAGGGCGAGCTCCTACAATGAGCAGTTCTTC; CDR3: CASSLGGRASSYNEQFF
length: 16; D: TRBD1; J: TRBJ2-6; V: TRBV5-1; size: .; DNA: TGCGCCACCAGCGACAGGGCCCGAACTGGGGCCAACGTCCTGACTTTC; CDR3: CATSDRARTGANVLTF
length: 14; D: TRBD1; J: TRBJ1-1; V: TRBV5-4; size: few; DNA: TGTGCCAGCAGGCTAACAGGGGGCGTACCTGAAGCTTTCTTT; CDR3: CASRLTGGVPEAFF
length: 12; D: .; J: TRBJ2-3; V: TRBV7-2; size: .; DNA: TGTGCCAGCAGAAAAGGGGCGAATACGCAGTATTTT; CDR3: CASRKGANTQYF
length: 13; D: .; J: TRBJ1-2; V: TRBV10-3; size: .; DNA: TGTGCCATCAGCCCGGACAGCGAATATGGCTACACCTTC; CDR3: CAISPDSEYGYTF
length: 16; D: .; J: TRBJ2-2; V: TRBV2; size: .; DNA: TGTGCCAGCAGAGACGGGACAGACGGGGGAACCGGGGAGCTGTTTTTT; CDR3: CASRDGTDGGTGELFF
length: 15; D: .; J: TRBJ1-2; V: TRBV28; size: .; DNA: TGTGCCAGCCGCCCGTCACAGGGAGCCGGGGATGGCTACACCTTC; CDR3: CASRPSQGAGDGYTF
length: 13; D: .; J: TRBJ1-1; V: TRBV11-3; size: .; DNA: TGTGCCAGCAGCCCCAATACGCGAACTGAAGCTTTCTTT; CDR3: CASSPNTRTEAFF
length: 15; D: .; J: TRBJ1-6; V: TRBV27; size: .; DNA: TGTGCCAGCAGTCCCGCGGGGGGGCGGAATTCACCCCTCCACTTT; CDR3: CASSPAGGRNSPLHF
length: 16; D: .; J: TRBJ2-2; V: TRBV4-2; size: .; DNA: TGTGCCAGCAGCCTACCCGGCGGCCTGAACACCGGGGAGCTGTTTTTT; CDR3: CASSLPGGLNTGELFF
length: 16; D: .; J: TRBJ2-3; V: TRBV7-2; size: once; DNA: TGTGCCAGCAGCCAGGGGGCGGGAGCTGGAGCAGATACGCAGTATTTT; CDR3: CASSQGAGAGADTQYF
length: 18; D: TRBD1; J: TRBJ2-2; V: TRBV6-1; size: .; DNA: TGTGCCAGCAGTGAAATTACCCATCGACAGGGCGGCACCGGGGAGCTGTTTTTT; CDR3: CASSEITHRQGGTGELFF
length: 18; D: TRBD1; J: TRBJ1-6; V: TRBV18; size: .; DNA: TGTGCCAGCTCGCCCAGGGACAGTCAAGCGTCCTATAATTCACCCCTCCACTTT; CDR3: CASSPRDSQASYNSPLHF
length: 17; D: TRBD2; J: TRBJ2-7; V: TRBV5-6; size: once; DNA: TGTGCCAGCAGCTTGTTAACGCCCTATAGCGGGGGGGCCGAGCAGTACTTC; CDR3: CASSLLTPYSGGAEQYF
length: 14; D: TRBD1; J: TRBJ1-5; V: TRBV5-1; size: .; DNA: TGCGCCAGCAGCGCAGGGGGGCGCGGTCAGCCCCAGCATTTT; CDR3: CASSAGGRGQPQHF
length: 16; D: TRBD1; J: TRBJ1-3; V: TRBV18; size: .; DNA: TGTGCCAGCTCGGAACAGGGGTCTAGATCTGGAAACACCATATATTTT; CDR3: CASSEQGSRSGNTIYF
length: 17; D: .; J: TRBJ2-7; V: TRBV21-1; size: .; DNA: TGTGCCAGCAGCAAATCCAAGGGAGACAGGTCCCCTGAGGAGGAGTACTTC; CDR3: CASSKSKGDRSPEEEYF
length: 18; D: TRBD1; J: TRBJ2-2; V: TRBV5-1; size: .; DNA: TGCGCCAGCAGTCCTCCTTACCCGGGGACAGCGAACACCGGGGAGCTGTTTTTT; CDR3: CASSPPYPGTANTGELFF
length: 15; D: TRBD1; J: TRBJ2-7; V: TRBV19; size: .; DNA: TGTGCCAGTAGTACCGCGGGACAGGGGACCTACGAGCAGTACTTC; CDR3: CASSTAGQGTYEQYF
length: 14; D: .; J: TRBJ1-1; V: TRBV11-2; size: .; DNA: TGTGCCAGCAGACACGCCCCACACGTACCTGAAGCTTTCTTT; CDR3: CASRHAPHVPEAFF
length: 15; D: .; J: TRBJ1-6; V: TRBV7-9; size: .; DNA: TGTGCCAGCGCAACGGGGAGCTCCTATAATTCACCCCTCCACTTT; CDR3: CASATGSSYNSPLHF
length: 20; D: .; J: TRBJ1-3; V: TRBV28; size: .; DNA: TGTGCCAGCAGTTCAAAGCGTGTACGGGAATTGGATTTCTCTGGAAACACCATATATTTT; CDR3: CASSSKRVRELDFSGNTIYF
length: 16; D: .; J: TRBJ2-2; V: TRBV25-1; size: .; DNA: TGTGCCAGCAGTGACATGACAGGTCAAAACACCGGGGAGCTGTTTTTT; CDR3: CASSDMTGQNTGELFF
length: 15; D: .; J: TRBJ1-4; V: TRBV18; size: .; DNA: TGTGCCAGCTCACCCCAGGAAAAGTTGGGTGAAAAACTGTTTTTT; CDR3: CASSPQEKLGEKLFF
length: 14; D: TRBD1; J: TRBJ1-5; V: TRBV5-6; size: .; DNA: TGTGCCAGCACCGTGACAGGGGGGAATCAGCCCCAGCATTTT; CDR3: CASTVTGGNQPQHF
length: 15; D: .; J: TRBJ2-7; V: TRBV7-2; size: .; DNA: TGTGCCAGCAGCTTAACGGGGAACACATTCTACGAGCAGTACTTC; CDR3: CASSLTGNTFYEQYF
length: 17; D: TRBD2; J: TRBJ2-2; V: TRBV7-6; size: .; DNA: TGTGCCAGCAGCTTACCCGGGACTAGCGGGGGGGCCGGGGAGCTGTTTTTT; CDR3: CASSLPGTSGGAGELFF